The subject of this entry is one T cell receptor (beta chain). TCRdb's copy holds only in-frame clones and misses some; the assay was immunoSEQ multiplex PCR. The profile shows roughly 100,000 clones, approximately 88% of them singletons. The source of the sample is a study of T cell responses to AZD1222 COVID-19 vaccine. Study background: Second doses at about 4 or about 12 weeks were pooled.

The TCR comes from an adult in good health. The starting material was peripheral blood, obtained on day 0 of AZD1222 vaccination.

The DNA for the CDR3 is TGTGCCAGCAGCTTAGGGCAGCCCATCGAAGCTTTCTTT. Amino acids: CASSLGQPIEAFF. The chain uses TRBV7-2 and TRBJ1-1; D unresolved. V dropped 1 base and J dropped 8 bases, with 11 bases sitting between them. Germline assignment: CDR1 SGHTA and CDR2 FQGNSA. The CDR3 length is 13 residues.